Listed here are 20 T cell receptor beta chains from one sample, sequenced in a study of blood T cell repertoires in COVID-19. Method: immunoSEQ multiplex PCR; TCRdb's copy keeps in-frame clones and lacks some. The repertoire includes tens of thousands of clones, over 85% of them detected once, and over 1.2% sits in the top ten. Source material: peripheral blood. Every receptor here comes from a man aged 45-65 years with acute or convalescent COVID-19.

The chain combines TRBV7-9 with TRBJ1-2, with a tentative D call TRBD1 (6 bases). Per the germline V gene, CDR1 is SEHNR and CDR2 is FQNEAQ (reference sequence). Trimming cost V 6 bases and J 6 bases, with 8 bases left between them. The CDR3 has 11 amino acids. The CDR3 DNA reads TGTGCCAGCAGTACAGGGCATGGCTACACCTTC. The encoded protein is CASSTGHGYTF.

The chain carries TRBV6-5 and TRBJ2-3; a possible D gene is TRBD2 (5 bases). The germline V gene encodes CDR1 MNHEY and CDR2 SVGAGI. Between the trimmed V and J ends, which lost 6 bases and 4 bases, there was a span of 14 bases. CDR3 length: 14 residues. The CDR3, as DNA: TGTGCCAGCAGGGAGGTGGCGAGGGCAGATACGCAGTATTTT. Translating gives CASREVARADTQYF.

The chain employs TRBV27 and TRBJ2-3; TRBD2 matches 8 bases. The V and J ends lost 2 bases and 3 bases, in that order; junction bases with no gene match: 7. Germline loops: CDR1 MNHEY, CDR2 SMNVEV (reference sequence). CDR3 size: 16 residues. The CDR3 region is CASSLGTSGSTDTQYF. The CDR3, as DNA: TGTGCCAGCAGTTTAGGGACGAGCGGGAGTACAGATACGCAGTATTTT.

V gene TRBV6-6 combines with J gene TRBJ1-1; D not resolved. Germline V lookup: CDR1 MNHNY, CDR2 SVGAGI (reference sequence). The germline V and J ends were trimmed by 4 bases and 3 bases, with 6 bases remaining between them. CDR3 size: 12 residues. CDR3 sequence (DNA): TGTGCCAGCAGTTTCCGGGACACTGAAGCTTTCTTT. Translation gives CASSFRDTEAFF.

The chain links TRBV10-3 to TRBJ1-1, with D uncertain. V was trimmed by 5 bases and J by 0 bases, leaving 7 bases between them. Germline V gene lookup returns CDR1 ENHRY and CDR2 SYGVKD. The CDR3 runs to 13 residues. The CDR3 sequence is CAISNGMNTEAFF. CDR3 DNA: TGTGCCATCAGTAATGGCATGAACACTGAAGCTTTCTTT.

The sample holds a few counts of this clone. The chain uses TRBV7-2 and TRBJ2-2, with D possibly matching TRBD2 (5 bases). The V gene lost 4 bases and the J gene lost 4 bases, with 13 bases spanning the gap. This CDR3 has 15 residues. Per the germline V gene, CDR1 is SGHTA and CDR2 is FQGNSA. CDR3 DNA: TGTGCCAGCAGCTGGAGGACTGGTGGCACCGGGGAGCTGTTTTTT. Translation: CASSWRTGGTGELFF. Using reference TRBV7-2 and TRBJ2-2 for the parts outside the CDR3, the full variable domain is GAGVSQSPSNKVTEKGKDVELRCDPISGHTALYWYRQSLGQGLEFLIYFQGNSAPDKSGLPSDRFSAERTGGSVSTLTIQRTQQEDSAVYLCASSWRTGGTGELFFGEGSRLTVL.

This chain uses TRBV7-2 with TRBJ2-2, with TRBD2 identical over 11 bases. The V gene end was trimmed by 0 bases and the J gene end by 5 bases; junction bases not matched to a gene: 2. The CDR3 length is 16 residues. Per the germline V gene, CDR1 is SGHTA and CDR2 is FQGNSA. Written as DNA, the CDR3 is TGTGCCAGCAGCTTAGCGGCTAGCGGGGGGACCGGGGAGCTGTTTTTT. Its translation is CASSLAASGGTGELFF.

J is TRBJ2-3 and V is TRBV29-1, with 7 bases matching TRBD2. The CDR3 spans 14 residues. Germline values: CDR1 SQVTM, CDR2 ANQGSEA. After removal of 7 bases from V and 0 bases from J, the junction contained 7 bases not matched to a gene. CDR3: CSALLARSTDTQYF. The CDR3, as DNA: TGCAGCGCACTACTAGCGCGAAGCACAGATACGCAGTATTTT.

The chain links TRBV30 to TRBJ1-4; maybe TRBD1 (6 bases). Germline CDR1 and CDR2: GTSNPN and SVGIG (reference sequence). V lost 3 bases to trimming and J lost 0 bases, with 17 bases between them. The CDR3 consists of 17 residues. CDR3 amino acids: CAWRAPGTLATNEKLFF. In DNA, the CDR3 is TGTGCCTGGAGAGCCCCGGGGACACTCGCAACTAATGAAAAACTGTTTTTT.

This chain joins TRBV7-9 and TRBJ2-3; the D gene is possibly TRBD2 (8 bases). Deletions cut 6 bases from V and 4 bases from J, with 23 bases between. The CDR3 covers 17 residues. The germline gives CDR1 SEHNR, CDR2 FQNEAQ (reference sequence). The CDR3 DNA reads as TGTGCCAGCAGGGGGACAGACGGGACTAGTGGGCCAGATACGCAGTATTTT. It codes for CASRGTDGTSGPDTQYF.

This clone was observed a handful of times. The rearrangement links TRBV3-1 (or the pseudogene TRBV3-2) to TRBJ1-2, with a weak D call TRBD1 (5 bases). The V gene lost 4 bases and the J gene lost 8 bases, with 14 bases spanning the gap. Germline CDR1 and CDR2: LGHDT and YNNKEL (reference sequence). The CDR3 is 13 residues long. The CDR3 coding sequence is TGTGCCAGCAGCCGGGGCCCCGTTGGAGGCTACACCTTC. Protein sequence: CASSRGPVGGYTF.

The rearrangement links TRBV19 to TRBJ1-2; D may be TRBD1 (5 bases). The CDR3 has 14 amino acids. Per the germline V gene, CDR1 is LNHDA and CDR2 is SQIVND (reference sequence). CDR3 residues: CSSRAGYDDYGYTF. CDR3 nucleotide sequence: TGTTCCTCCCGGGCAGGGTACGACGACTATGGCTACACCTTC. Combining the CDR3 with reference TRBV19 and TRBJ1-2 gives the whole variable domain DGGITQSPKYLFRKEGQNVTLSCEQNLNHDAMYWYRQDPGQGLRLIYYSQIVNDFQKGDIAEGYSVSREKKESFPLTVTSAQKNPTAFYLCSSRAGYDDYGYTFGSGTRLTVV.

This clone was found a few times. This same CDR3 is encoded by further DNA sequences in the sample. V and J are TRBV5-1 and TRBJ2-1, with 12 nucleotides matching TRBD2. V was pared by 4 bases and J by 9 bases, with 8 bases of the junction left unmatched. This CDR3 has 15 amino acids. CDR1 and CDR2 (germline): SGHRS, YFSETQ. CDR3 coding DNA: TGCGCCAGCAGCCCTGGACTAGCGGGACCGGGTGAGCAGTTCTTC. Protein sequence: CASSPGLAGPGEQFF.

This clone was picked up one time. The chain couples TRBV3-1 (or the pseudogene TRBV3-2) to TRBJ2-7; 9 bases line up with TRBD2. The J segment lost 4 bases and the V segment lost 1 base, leaving 5 bases of the junction unmatched. CDR1 LGHDT and CDR2 YNNKEL come from the germline V gene (reference sequence). This CDR3 has 15 amino acids. The CDR3 sequence is CASSQGLAGAYEQYF. The CDR3 nucleotides are TGTGCCAGCAGCCAAGGTTTAGCGGGAGCGTACGAGCAGTACTTC.

The rearrangement joins TRBV7-6 to TRBJ1-5; maybe TRBD1 (6 bases). V was pared by 6 bases and J by 6 bases, with 12 bases between. Germline CDR1 is SGHVS and CDR2 is FNYEAQ. This CDR3 comprises 13 residues. CDR3 sequence (DNA): TGTGCCAGCAGTACAGGGTCGGTTCAGCCCCAGCATTTT. Translated: CASSTGSVQPQHF. The full variable domain, rest sourced from reference TRBV7-6 and TRBJ1-5, is GAGVSQSPRYKVTKRGQDVALRCDPISGHVSLYWYRQALGQGPEFLTYFNYEAQQDKSGLPNDRFSAERPEGSISTLTIQRTEQRDSAMYRCASSTGSVQPQHFGDGTRLSIL.

The chain is built from TRBV10-3 and TRBJ1-4, with D possibly TRBD1 on 6 matching bases. This CDR3 is 13 amino acids long. Germline CDR1 reads ENHRY; CDR2 reads SYGVKD. The V and J ends lost 4 bases and 6 bases respectively, with 9 bases between them. CDR3 DNA: TGTGCCATCAGTGGACAGGAACATGAAAAACTGTTTTTT. This translates into CAISGQEHEKLFF.

The rearrangement joins TRBV9 to TRBJ1-1; unclear D gene. This CDR3 is built from 19 residues. Trimming pared 3 bases from V and 0 bases from J, leaving 24 bases between. CDR1 and CDR2 (germline): SGDLS, YYNGEE. The CDR3 nucleotides are TGTGCCAGCAGCGACCTCCTTTTAACCGGTTCTATTATGAACACTGAAGCTTTCTTT. As protein: CASSDLLLTGSIMNTEAFF.

This clone turned up a few times. The chain employs TRBV4-1 and TRBJ2-4; 11 nucleotides line up with TRBD2. There are 17 residues in the CDR3. The germline V gene encodes CDR1 MGHRA and CDR2 YSYEKL. Trimming cost V 0 bases and J 0 bases; bases outside gene matches: 1. CDR3 in amino acids: CASSQDGTSGAKNIQYF. The CDR3 coding sequence is TGCGCCAGCAGCCAAGATGGGACTAGCGGAGCCAAAAACATTCAGTACTTC.

This clone appeared once. V gene TRBV10-3 combines with J gene TRBJ2-3, with 7 bases identical to TRBD1. With 11 bases clipped from V and 0 bases from J, the junction kept 8 bases outside the gene matches. In germline, CDR1 is ENHRY, CDR2 SYGVKD. CDR3 length: 14 amino acids. The CDR3 sequence: CAARQGHSTDTQYF. The CDR3 DNA reads TGTGCCGCCCGACAGGGCCACAGCACAGATACGCAGTATTTT.

In its sample, this clone was seen once. V and J are TRBV6-6 and TRBJ2-7; 8 nucleotides match TRBD1. The CDR3 runs 15 residues. Germline assignment: CDR1 MNHNY and CDR2 SVGAGI (reference sequence). The ends lost 1 base at V and 5 bases at J; junction bases unmatched: 7. CDR3 in amino acids: CASSYFGQGPNEQYF. In DNA, the CDR3 is TGTGCCAGCAGTTACTTCGGACAGGGTCCCAACGAGCAGTACTTC.